These 7 T cell receptor beta chains came from one sample sequenced in a study of blood T cell repertoires in COVID-19. Using immunoSEQ multiplex PCR, the repertoire was profiled, and TCRdb retains in-frame clones only, with some absent. Here the sample spans roughly 430,000 clones, nearly 90% being singletons. The specimen sequenced was PBMCs or T cells enriched from blood (not recorded which). Source of these receptors: a woman younger than 35 who had been exposed to COVID-19.

This chain links TRBV5-1 with TRBJ2-3; TRBD2 matches 9 bases. The CDR3 runs to 17 residues. The germline CDR1 and CDR2 sequences are SGHRS and YFSETQ. V was pared by 4 bases and J by 2 bases, with 11 bases of the junction left unmatched. This chain's CDR3 is CASSRGASGDFTDTQYF. CDR3 in DNA: TGCGCCAGCAGCAGGGGAGCTAGCGGGGATTTCACAGATACGCAGTATTTT.

The V gene is TRBV6-5, the J gene TRBJ2-7, with 7 bases fitting TRBD2. J was trimmed by 1 base and V by 0 bases; bases with no gene match: 6. The CDR3 loop spans 16 amino acids. CDR1 and CDR2 (germline): MNHEY, SVGAGI. CDR3 in amino acids: CASSYSRSGASYEQYF. The CDR3, as DNA: TGTGCCAGCAGTTACTCGAGAAGCGGGGCTTCCTACGAGCAGTACTTC.

The chain couples TRBV10-3 to TRBJ2-1, with unresolved D. V was pared by 10 bases and J by 0 bases, with 10 bases between. This CDR3 region has 13 residues. Per germline, CDR1 ENHRY and CDR2 SYGVKD. The CDR3 loop is CATKLSSYNEQFF. The CDR3 DNA reads TGTGCCACCAAACTGAGCTCCTACAATGAGCAGTTCTTC.

This clone was seen many times. This chain connects TRBV3-1 (or the pseudogene TRBV3-2) to TRBJ2-7; 8 bases fit TRBD1. The ends lost 4 bases at V and 3 bases at J; junction bases unmatched: 8. CDR3 length: 15 amino acids. Germline V gives CDR1 LGHDT, CDR2 YNNKEL (reference sequence). The CDR3 protein is CASSLLTGADYEQYF. CDR3 bases: TGTGCCAGCAGCCTGTTGACAGGGGCGGACTACGAGCAGTACTTC.

The gene calls are TRBV5-5 and TRBJ2-3; 13 bases align to TRBD2. Germline lookup yields CDR1 SGHKS and CDR2 YYEKEE (reference sequence). The CDR3 is 17 amino acids. With 4 bases clipped from V and 0 bases from J, the junction kept 5 bases outside the gene matches. Here the CDR3 DNA reads TGTGCCAGCAGCCAGGGACTAGCGGGGACCAGCACAGATACGCAGTATTTT. Translation gives CASSQGLAGTSTDTQYF.

The CDR3 spells CSVPGQGNEQYF. The CDR3 DNA sequence: TGCAGCGTCCCGGGACAGGGGAACGAGCAGTACTTC. The chain joins TRBV29-1 to TRBJ2-7, with TRBD1 matching over 10 bases. V lost 6 bases and J lost 5; bases outside the gene matches: 4. The CDR3 is 12 amino acids. The germline gives CDR1 SQVTM, CDR2 ANQGSEA.

A few counts support this clone. The V call is TRBV7-9, the J call TRBJ2-3; TRBD2 aligns across 15 bases. J was trimmed by 5 bases and V by 4 bases; bases with no gene match: 4. This CDR3 has 16 residues. The germline gives CDR1 SEHNR, CDR2 FQNEAQ (reference sequence). This CDR3 is CASSSGGLAGGDTQYF. CDR3 bases: TGTGCCAGCAGCTCGGGGGGACTAGCGGGAGGAGATACGCAGTATTTT.